The T cell receptor beta chain under discussion was sequenced for a study of cytomegalovirus exposure and HLA in healthy donors. Findings and caveats of the study: In the roughly 120 validation repertoires, a later analysis found that first-cohort TCR clusters tended to co-occur. Among the CMV-associated chains, a few were confirmed in vitro as specific for CMV antigens. TCR sequences were mostly rare, though some public TCRs occurred in many donors.

To note about this clone: Its antigen remains unknown.

The germline gives CDR1 GTSNPN, CDR2 SVGIG (reference sequence). CDR3 length: 13 residues. V was trimmed by 0 bases and J by 2 bases, leaving 8 bases between them. The protocol was immunoSEQ multiplex PCR, while the TCRdb copy is restricted to in-frame clones and leaves out a portion. The sample holds over 150,000 clones, about 88% seen once. The TCR sequence derives from a man younger than 30 in good health and CMV-seropositive. The gene calls are TRBV30 and TRBJ2-7; a possible D gene is TRBD2 (5 bases). The specimen sequenced was PBMCs. In DNA, the CDR3 is TGTGCCTGGAGTGTCGAGCGGACCTACGAGCAGTACTTC. Protein sequence: CAWSVERTYEQYF.